This T cell receptor beta chain was documented in a study of low-dose radiotherapy and immunotherapy resistance in tumors (dated by TCRdb to between 2020 and 2023). Turning to the overall study: Patients in Cohort 1 were given 0.5 Gy per fraction every 2 weeks, and the prescribed total PTV dose was 6.5 Gy. Patients in Cohort 2 were given 1 Gy per fraction every two weeks, for a total of 13 Gy across 26 weeks. Nivolumab was administered intravenously as a 240 mg flat dose every two weeks, and ipilimumab was administered intravenously at 1 mg/kg every six weeks. Cyclophosphamide 200 mg/m2 was given intravenously every two weeks, one day before each radiation and immunotherapy administration. Aspirin 300 mg was taken orally once daily by patients for four cycles, starting on cycle 1 day 1. The trial did not randomize participants into treatment groups. Eight patients were included in the translational analysis: three from the first dose cohort and the first five from the second dose cohort.

First-strand cDNA was synthesized using Superscript III and a set of TRAV- and TRBV-specific primers, so that both TCRalpha and TCRbeta chains were covered. TCRs were amplified for 20 PCR cycles with Phusion, using a constant-region primer paired with the adapter attached to the V primers. The isolated mRNA was amplified using the MessageAmp II aRNA Amplification Kit, with in vitro transcription performed for about 16 hours at 37 degrees C. The Dynabeads mRNA DIRECT Purification Kit was used to isolate mRNA for TCR sequencing. Indexed Illumina adapters were added in a second Phusion PCR of around 23 cycles, and the PCR products were purified with AMPure XP beads. Deep sequencing of TCRalpha and TCRbeta libraries was performed on an Illumina MiniSeq instrument. Concerning the study's data processing: Using custom Perl scripts, TCR sequences encoding the same protein were pooled, out-of-frame sequences were removed, and the abundance of each clonotype was computed. The analysis excluded TCR sequences that were supported by just one read. Shannon entropy, Gini index, clonality, richness, and the frequency of TCRs shared between repertoires were included as repertoire metrics. Starting from the raw public reads, TCRdb applied fastp trimming at Q25, assembled clones with MiXCR and retained in-frame beta chains. Entries that share a CDR3 protein sequence are merged under the most common genes and DNA. TCRdb's processing, not the authors', yielded these V and J calls. The sample yields some 38,000 distinct CDR3 sequences; less than 25% were counted once. Jointly, the top ten make up about 9.2% of the sample.

The CDR3 runs 14 amino acids, cysteine and phenylalanine included. Only the CDR3 portion is preserved as DNA: 42 bases, with reading frame beginning at the first base. CDR1 SGDLS and CDR2 YYNGEE are derived from the germline V gene. V is clipped by 2 bases and J by 2 bases, and the sequence between their germline boundaries is 9 bases long. The time point label, read with the paper, signifies: after trial treatment. The sample's treatment or condition label, decoded: LDRT plus nivolumab, ipilimumab, low-dose cyclophosphamide and aspirin (RACIN trial). Donors were enrolled in RACIN, a single-arm phase I dose-escalation trial in which nivolumab, ipilimumab, aspirin, low-dose cyclophosphamide and low-dose radiotherapy were combined. Eligible patients had advanced, TIL-negative solid tumors. This clonotype has ten or more counts. Its binding antigen is unknown. It has no much larger one-base neighbor in the sample; base qualities were not kept.

The clonotype comes from a female donor with ovarian cancer. Here the sequenced sample was PBMCs, taken after low-dose radiotherapy plus immunotherapy. The receptor chain draws on TRBV9 and TRBJ2-3; a confident D gene designation cannot be given. CDR3 reads: CASSVGTITDTQYF. The bases read TGTGCCAGCAGCGTCGGCACAATCACAGATACGCAGTATTTT.